The 25 T cell receptor beta chains below come from one sample, sequenced in a study of regulatory T cells in long-lasting Graves disease. Arm-PCR of CDR3 regions with iRepertoire HTBI primers generated TCR beta libraries. A single record per CDR3 protein comes from TCRdb applying MiXCR to the multiplex PCR reads. The table shows around 250,000 distinct CDR3 sequences, with approximately 18% occurring only once. Time point denoted: newly diagnosed GD, antithyroid drugs for less than 3 months. PBMC-extracted RNA yielded the TCR library. A further study also used this sample, focusing on T cells in Graves' hyperthyroidism and ophthalmopathy.

The material was peripheral blood mononuclear cells (PBMCs), obtained at new diagnosis, from a patient treated with antithyroid drugs. The receptors stem from a woman in her 30s with Graves disease.

This clonotype has a count of ten or more. This rearrangement joins TRBV6-1 to TRBJ2-2, with 8 positions matching TRBD1. After removal of 6 bases from V and 4 bases from J, the junction contained 7 bases not matched to a gene. This CDR3 contains 15 residues. Germline CDR1 reads MNHNS; CDR2 reads SASEGT. In DNA form, the CDR3 reads TGTGCCAGCAGCCTATGGACAGGGCGCACCGGGGAGCTGTTTTTT. This translates into CASSLWTGRTGELFF.

The table lists this clonotype with many counts. This chain connects TRBV5-1 to TRBJ1-2, with D maybe TRBD1 (5 bases). The V gene lost 4 bases and the J gene lost 4 bases, with 11 bases spanning the gap. The CDR3 spans 13 residues. Germline V gene sequence: CDR1 SGHRS, CDR2 YFSETQ. CDR3 sequence: CASSTGGSYGYTF. CDR3 DNA: TGCGCCAGCAGCACAGGCGGGAGCTATGGCTACACCTTC.

At least ten counts were recorded for this clonotype. The chain has TRBV4-1 and TRBJ1-2, with 7 bases that match TRBD1. CDR1 and CDR2 from the germline V gene are MGHRA and YSYEKL. The CDR3 is made up of 16 amino acids. Germline trimming cut 3 bases from V and 2 bases from J; bases unmatched to any gene: 9. In nucleotides, the CDR3 is TGCGCCAGCAGCCAGCCCCTCGACAGGGAAAACTATGGCTACACCTTC. Translating it yields CASSQPLDRENYGYTF.

Many counts were recorded for this clonotype. The J gene is TRBJ2-2, the V gene TRBV7-2, with TRBD2 matching 9 bases. With 2 bases clipped from V and 6 bases from J, the junction kept 10 bases outside the gene matches. Germline lookup yields CDR1 SGHTA and CDR2 FQGNSA. The CDR3 contains 17 residues. This CDR3 is CASSLFPRVAGAGELFF. For the CDR3, the DNA is TGTGCCAGCAGCTTATTCCCTCGGGTAGCGGGGGCCGGGGAGCTGTTTTTT.

This clonotype was detected many times. This rearrangement joins TRBV2 to TRBJ1-5, with D uncertain. The germline V gene encodes CDR1 SNHLY and CDR2 FYNNEI. V shed 3 bases and J shed 5 bases, with 17 bases lying between them. The length of the CDR3 is 16 residues. Here the CDR3 DNA reads TGTGCCAGCAGTGATATGTTCGGAGGGTCCGATCAGCCCCAGCATTTT. Protein sequence: CASSDMFGGSDQPQHF.

Ten or more counts support this clonotype. This chain connects TRBV7-9 to TRBJ1-2; TRBD1 matches 7 bases. Germline CDR1 SEHNR, CDR2 FQNEAQ (reference sequence). This CDR3 is 20 amino acids long. Losses at the gene ends were 1 base for V and 2 bases for J; bases not matched to a gene: 19. The CDR3 here is CASSLVGRTTGPYYNYGYTF. The CDR3 DNA follows: TGTGCCAGCAGCTTAGTAGGTAGGACGACAGGGCCTTACTACAACTATGGCTACACCTTC.

This clonotype appeared many times. The gene calls are TRBV14 and TRBJ2-3, with D perhaps given as TRBD1 or TRBD2 (5 bases each). V lost 4 bases and J lost 6, with 14 bases in between. This CDR3 contains 14 residues. The V gene's germline CDR1 is SGHDN and CDR2 FVKESK. This chain's CDR3 is CASSLLGTADTQYF. The CDR3 DNA is TGTGCCAGCAGCCTCCTCGGGACCGCGGATACGCAGTATTTT.

Turning to this clonotype: A much more abundant neighbour one base away suggests this may be a read error. The chain carries TRBV7-9 and TRBJ1-2; perhaps TRBD1 as D (5 bases). Germline-derived CDR1 and CDR2 are SEHNR and FQNEAQ (reference sequence). Deletions cut 5 bases from V and 5 bases from J, with 15 bases between. This CDR3 has 14 residues. CDR3 residues: CASSETEGVYGYTF. In nucleotides, the CDR3 is TGTGCCAGCAGCGAGACAGAGGGCGTTTATGGCTACACCTTC.

This clonotype came up many times. The CDR3 reads CASSLMGNYEQYF. Written as DNA, the CDR3 is TGTGCCAGCAGTTTAATGGGGAACTACGAGCAGTACTTC. The V and J genes are TRBV27 and TRBJ2-7; D unresolved. V dropped 2 bases and J dropped 3 bases, with 8 bases sitting between them. The CDR3 length is 13 residues. Germline CDR1 reads MNHEY; CDR2 reads SMNVEV (reference sequence).

This clonotype was recorded many times. The CDR3 nucleotides are TGTGCCACCAGTGATTCTCGCGGGGAGCTGTTTTTT. Its translation is CATSDSRGELFF. This rearrangement joins TRBV24-1 to TRBJ2-2; D uncertain. The CDR3 consists of 12 residues. Trimming removed 2 bases at V and 7 bases at J, with 4 bases between. CDR1 is KGHDR, CDR2 SFDVKD, per germline.

This clonotype has more than one count but fewer than ten. The junction departs from germline at one end; a sequencing error may be responsible. This chain connects TRBV7-7 to TRBJ2-2; 7 bases are shared with TRBD1. Germline CDR1 is SSHAT and CDR2 is FNYEAQ (reference sequence). CDR3 length: 15 residues. CDR3 coding DNA: TGTGCTAGCAGCTCCGACAGGGCGGGCACCGGGGAGCTGTTTTTT. It yields the protein CASSSDRAGTGELFF.

This clonotype was seen repeatedly, ten times or more. The V call is TRBV4-2, the J call TRBJ2-1; D unclear. The CDR3 loop spans 15 amino acids. Per germline, CDR1 LGHNA and CDR2 YNFKEQ. V was pared by 0 bases and J by 4 bases, with 10 bases between. CDR3 sequence: CASSQETSRYNEQFF. The CDR3, as DNA: TGTGCCAGCAGCCAAGAAACCTCTCGATACAATGAGCAGTTCTTC.

The rearrangement links TRBV27 to TRBJ1-2; D possibly corresponds to TRBD1 (6 bases). V was clipped by 10 bases and J by 2 bases, with 29 bases between them. This CDR3 comprises 18 residues. Looked up from germline, CDR1 is MNHEY and CDR2 is SMNVEV (reference sequence). CDR3 amino acids: CATHGLRGSRGENYGYTF. CDR3 bases: TGTGCCACTCACGGTCTCAGGGGTTCGAGGGGAGAGAACTATGGCTACACCTTC.

Ten or more counts support this clonotype. The genes are TRBV16 and TRBJ1-1, with unresolved D. The V end was cut by 5 bases, the J end by 3 bases, with 13 bases between. Germline lookup yields CDR1 KGHSY and CDR2 FQNENV. The CDR3 spans 14 residues. The CDR3 DNA reads as TGTGCCAGCAGCGAGGACCACGGCGACACTGAAGCTTTCTTT. Protein sequence: CASSEDHGDTEAFF.

This clonotype was detected only a few times. A far bigger clonotype differs at one base, so this is likely a read error. This chain joins TRBV3-1 and TRBJ2-3; D may be TRBD2 (5 bases). The CDR3 extends over 14 amino acids. Germline V lookup: CDR1 LGHDT, CDR2 YNNKEL (reference sequence). The V gene lost 5 bases and the J gene lost 5 bases, with 14 bases spanning the gap. The CDR3 DNA follows: TGTGCCAGCAGCTTAGCGTCCGGGATAGATACGCAGTATTTT. Its protein product is CASSLASGIDTQYF.

There are many counts of this clonotype. V is TRBV4-1 and J is TRBJ2-5, with D tentatively TRBD2 (5 bases). Trimming stripped 0 bases from V and 5 bases from J, with 13 bases between. Germline CDR1 is MGHRA and CDR2 is YSYEKL. The CDR3 contains 15 residues. The CDR3 region has the DNA TGCGCCAGCAGCCAAGACGTTCAAGAGGGCGAGACCCAGTACTTC. Its translation: CASSQDVQEGETQYF.

This clonotype was counted at least ten times. The J gene is TRBJ1-1, the V gene TRBV5-1; D is uncertain. Germline V lookup: CDR1 SGHRS, CDR2 YFSETQ. The CDR3 is made up of 14 amino acids. V shed 0 bases and J shed 1 base, with 7 bases lying between them. CDR3 amino acids: CASSLERANTEAFF. The CDR3 DNA sequence: TGCGCCAGCAGCTTGGAACGGGCGAACACTGAAGCTTTCTTT.

This clonotype was recorded at least ten times. V and J are TRBV18 and TRBJ2-5; no reliable D call. V dropped 0 bases and J dropped 5 bases, with 10 bases sitting between them. Germline values: CDR1 KGHSH, CDR2 LQKENI. The CDR3 contains 14 residues. In DNA form, the CDR3 reads TGTGCCAGCTCACCACCGTCATCCTGGGAGACCCAGTACTTC. Residues: CASSPPSSWETQYF. The variable domain in full, completed from reference TRBV18 and TRBJ2-5, reads NAGVMQNPRHLVRRRGQEARLRCSPMKGHSHVYWYRQLPEEGLKFMVYLQKENIIDESGMPKERFSAEFPKEGPSILRIQQVVRGDSAAYFCASSPPSSWETQYFGPGTRLLVL.

Turning to this clonotype: A much larger clone is a single base away; this may be a read error. The V gene is TRBV29-1, the J gene TRBJ1-1; no reliable D call. CDR1 is SQVTM and CDR2 is ANQGSEA in the germline V gene. This CDR3 is built from 14 residues. The CDR3, as DNA: TGCAGCGTTGCCCGACGGGCGGGGAAGACTGAAGCTTCCTTT. It translates to CSVARRAGKTEASF.

This clonotype was detected many times. The CDR3 loop is CASSAGFGIQYF. The DNA of the CDR3 is TGTGCCAGCAGCGCAGGGTTCGGCATTCAGTACTTC. The chain joins TRBV9 to TRBJ2-4; D perhaps matches TRBD1 (5 bases). V was shortened by 3 bases and J by 9 bases, with 10 bases between the two germline ends. From germline, CDR1 is SGDLS and CDR2 YYNGEE. The CDR3 extends over 12 amino acids.

This clonotype was observed at least ten times. V and J are TRBV20-1 and TRBJ1-5; possibly TRBD1 for D (5 bases). The V gene lost 5 bases and the J gene lost 3 bases, with 11 bases spanning the gap. Looked up from germline, CDR1 is DFQATT and CDR2 is SNEGSKA (reference sequence). The CDR3 sequence is 13 residues long. The CDR3 loop reads CSAPDSYNQPQHF. In DNA, the CDR3 is TGCAGTGCTCCCGACAGCTACAATCAGCCCCAGCATTTT.

This clonotype was counted ten times or more. The rearrangement joins TRBV11-2 to TRBJ2-7; D is unclear. This CDR3 has 14 residues. Trimming cost V 2 bases and J 5 bases, with 13 bases left between them. Germline V gene data show CDR1 as SGHAT and CDR2 as FQNNGV. The CDR3 loop is CASSLTRIGHEQYF. CDR3 DNA: TGTGCCAGCAGCTTAACCAGGATAGGACACGAGCAGTACTTC.

The sample holds many counts of this clonotype. The chain links TRBV9 to TRBJ2-3; possible D gene TRBD1, 5 bases. Trimming removed 0 bases from V and 4 bases from J, with 12 bases in between. CDR1 and CDR2 from the germline V gene are SGDLS and YYNGEE. The CDR3 extends over 15 amino acids. The CDR3 nucleotides read TGTGCCAGCAGCGTAGCGAAGGGGCGTTCAGATACGCAGTATTTT. Translating gives CASSVAKGRSDTQYF.

This clonotype was observed many times. At one of its ends the junction is not consistent with the germline gene, which may arise from a read error. This chain joins TRBV5-1 and TRBJ2-1, with D unresolved. Germline V lookup: CDR1 SGHRS, CDR2 YFSETQ. The CDR3 length is 18 residues. The DNA for the CDR3 is TGTGCCAGCAGCTTGCATCTCAGGCCCCTTCGAACCTACAATGAGCAGTTCTTC. This gives the protein CASSLHLRPLRTYNEQFF.

The table lists this clonotype with many counts. The chain uses TRBV5-1 and TRBJ2-5; D not certain. Germline loops: CDR1 SGHRS, CDR2 YFSETQ. This CDR3 spans 16 amino acids. V was shortened by 1 base and J by 4 bases, with 17 bases between the two germline ends. CDR3 DNA: TGCGCCAGCAGCTTGATGGGCTTCAGTCCCGCAGAGACCCAGTACTTC. Protein product: CASSLMGFSPAETQYF. Based on the CDR3 plus reference TRBV5-1 and TRBJ2-5, the full variable domain is KAGVTQTPRYLIKTRGQQVTLSCSPISGHRSVSWYQQTPGQGLQFLFEYFSETQRNKGNFPGRFSGRQFSNSRSEMNVSTLELGDSALYLCASSLMGFSPAETQYFGPGTRLLVL.